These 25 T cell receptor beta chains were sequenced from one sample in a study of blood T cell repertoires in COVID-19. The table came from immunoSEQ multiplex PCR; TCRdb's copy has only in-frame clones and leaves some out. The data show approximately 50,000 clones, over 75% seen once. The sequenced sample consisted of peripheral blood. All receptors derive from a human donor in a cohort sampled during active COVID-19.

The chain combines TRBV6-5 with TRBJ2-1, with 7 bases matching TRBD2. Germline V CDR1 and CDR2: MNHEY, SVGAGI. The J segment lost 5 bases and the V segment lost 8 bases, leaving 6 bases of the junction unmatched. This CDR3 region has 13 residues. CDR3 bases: TGTGCCAGCCGGGCGAGCGGGAACAATGAGCAGTTCTTC. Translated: CASRASGNNEQFF.

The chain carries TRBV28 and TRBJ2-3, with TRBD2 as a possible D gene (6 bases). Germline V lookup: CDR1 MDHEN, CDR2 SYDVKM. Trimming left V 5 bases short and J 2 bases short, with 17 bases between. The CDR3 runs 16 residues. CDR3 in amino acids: CASSPDPSVSTDTQYF. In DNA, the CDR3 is TGTGCCAGCAGTCCGGACCCTAGCGTATCCACAGATACGCAGTATTTT.

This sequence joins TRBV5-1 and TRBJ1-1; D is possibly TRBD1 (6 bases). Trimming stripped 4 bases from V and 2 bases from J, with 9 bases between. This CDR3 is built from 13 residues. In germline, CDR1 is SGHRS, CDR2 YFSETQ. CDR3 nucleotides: TGCGCCAGCAGCGGACAGATAAACACTGAAGCTTTCTTT. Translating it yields CASSGQINTEAFF.

Here the CDR3 DNA reads TGTGCCAGCAGCCCCTCCGGGACTATAAACACCGGGGAGCTGTTTTTT. This gives the protein CASSPSGTINTGELFF. This chain links TRBV3-1 (or the pseudogene TRBV3-2) with TRBJ2-2, with 7 positions matching TRBD2. The CDR3 totals 16 residues. Trimming at V came to 4 bases and at J to 2 bases, leaving 7 bases not matched to a gene. Germline CDR1 and CDR2: LGHDT and YNNKEL (reference sequence).

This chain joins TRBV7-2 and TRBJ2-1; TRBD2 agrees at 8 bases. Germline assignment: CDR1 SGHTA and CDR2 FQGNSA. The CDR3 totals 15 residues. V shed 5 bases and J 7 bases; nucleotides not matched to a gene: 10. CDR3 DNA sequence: TGTGCCAGCAGCCCGGGACTAGTGGGGAGGAATGAGCAGTTCTTC. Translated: CASSPGLVGRNEQFF.

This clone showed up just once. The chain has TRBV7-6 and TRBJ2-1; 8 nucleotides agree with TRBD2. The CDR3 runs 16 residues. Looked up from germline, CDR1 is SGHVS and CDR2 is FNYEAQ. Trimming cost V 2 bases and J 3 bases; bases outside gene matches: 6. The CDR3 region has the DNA TGTGCCAGCAGCTTAACAGCGGGAGATCTCTACAATGAGCAGTTCTTC. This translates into CASSLTAGDLYNEQFF.

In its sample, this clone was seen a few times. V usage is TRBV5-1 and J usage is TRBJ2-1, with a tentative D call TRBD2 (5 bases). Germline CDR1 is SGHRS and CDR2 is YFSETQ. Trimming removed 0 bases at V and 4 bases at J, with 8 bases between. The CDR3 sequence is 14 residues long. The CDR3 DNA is TGCGCCAGCAGCTTGGCGGGAAATTACAATGAGCAGTTCTTC. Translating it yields CASSLAGNYNEQFF.

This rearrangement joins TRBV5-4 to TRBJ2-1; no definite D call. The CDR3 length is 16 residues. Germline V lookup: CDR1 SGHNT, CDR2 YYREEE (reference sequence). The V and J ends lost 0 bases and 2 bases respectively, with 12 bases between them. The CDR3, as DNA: TGTGCCAGCAGCTTGGCCCCCGAGCCGACCTACAATGAGCAGTTCTTC. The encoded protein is CASSLAPEPTYNEQFF.

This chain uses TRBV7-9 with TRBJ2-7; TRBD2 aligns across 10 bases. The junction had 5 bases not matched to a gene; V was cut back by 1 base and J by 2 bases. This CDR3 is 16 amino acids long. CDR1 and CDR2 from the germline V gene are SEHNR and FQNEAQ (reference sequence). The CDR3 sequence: CASSLEASGRPYEQYF. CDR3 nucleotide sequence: TGTGCCAGCAGCTTAGAGGCTAGCGGGAGACCCTACGAGCAGTACTTC.

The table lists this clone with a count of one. CDR3 bases: TGTGCCAGTAGTCTTTCTGGGGCACAAGAGACCCAGTACTTC. Amino acid sequence: CASSLSGAQETQYF. The J gene is TRBJ2-5, the V gene TRBV19, with TRBD1 as a possible D gene (5 bases). Germline assignment: CDR1 LNHDA and CDR2 SQIVND (reference sequence). The CDR3 sequence is 14 residues long. Trimming removed 5 bases from V and 2 bases from J, with 12 bases in between.

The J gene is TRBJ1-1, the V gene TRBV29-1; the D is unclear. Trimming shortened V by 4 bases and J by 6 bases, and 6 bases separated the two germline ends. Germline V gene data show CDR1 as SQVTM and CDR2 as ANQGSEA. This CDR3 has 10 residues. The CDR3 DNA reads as TGCAGCGTTGTCCTTTCTGAAGCTTTCTTT. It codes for CSVVLSEAFF.

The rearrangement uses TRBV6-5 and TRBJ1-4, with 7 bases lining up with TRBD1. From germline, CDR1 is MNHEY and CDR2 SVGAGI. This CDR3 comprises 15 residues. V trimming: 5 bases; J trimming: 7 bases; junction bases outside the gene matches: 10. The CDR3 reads CASSRRQGLVEKLFF. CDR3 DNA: TGTGCCAGCAGTCGACGACAGGGCCTGGTTGAAAAACTGTTTTTT.

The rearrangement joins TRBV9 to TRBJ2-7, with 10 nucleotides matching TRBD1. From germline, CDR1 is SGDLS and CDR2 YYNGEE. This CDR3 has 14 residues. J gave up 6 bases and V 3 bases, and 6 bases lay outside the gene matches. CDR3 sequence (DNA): TGTGCCAGCAGCGCCAGACAGGGGGCCAGCGAGCAGTACTTC. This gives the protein CASSARQGASEQYF. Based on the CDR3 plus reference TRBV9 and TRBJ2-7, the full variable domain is DSGVTQTPKHLITATGQRVTLRCSPRSGDLSVYWYQQSLDQGLQFLIQYYNGEERAKGNILERFSAQQFPDLHSELNLSSLELGDSALYFCASSARQGASEQYFGPGTRLTVT.

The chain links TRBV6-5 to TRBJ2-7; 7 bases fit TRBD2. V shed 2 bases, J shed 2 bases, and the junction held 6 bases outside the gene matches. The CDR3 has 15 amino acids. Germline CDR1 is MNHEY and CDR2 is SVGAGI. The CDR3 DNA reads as TGTGCCAGCAGTTACGAAGCGGGGCCGACCTACGAGCAGTACTTC. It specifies CASSYEAGPTYEQYF.

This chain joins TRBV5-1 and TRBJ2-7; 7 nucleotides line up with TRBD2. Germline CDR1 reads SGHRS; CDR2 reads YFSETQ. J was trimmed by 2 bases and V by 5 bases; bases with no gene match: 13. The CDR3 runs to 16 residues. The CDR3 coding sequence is TGCGCCAGCAGGAATTCGCCAAGCGGGGAAACCTACGAGCAGTACTTC. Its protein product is CASRNSPSGETYEQYF.

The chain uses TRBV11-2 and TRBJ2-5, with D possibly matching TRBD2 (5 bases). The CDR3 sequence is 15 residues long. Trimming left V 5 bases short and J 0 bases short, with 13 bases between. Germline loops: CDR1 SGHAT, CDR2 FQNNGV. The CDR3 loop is CASSPAPGYQETQYF. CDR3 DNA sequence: TGTGCCAGCAGCCCCGCCCCGGGGTACCAAGAGACCCAGTACTTC.

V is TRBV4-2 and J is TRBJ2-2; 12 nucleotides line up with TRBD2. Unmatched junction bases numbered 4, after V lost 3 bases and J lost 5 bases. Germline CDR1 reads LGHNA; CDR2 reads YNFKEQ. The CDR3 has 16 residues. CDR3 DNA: TGTGCCAGCAGCCAGACTAGCGGGAGCATTACCGGGGAGCTGTTTTTT. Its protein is CASSQTSGSITGELFF.

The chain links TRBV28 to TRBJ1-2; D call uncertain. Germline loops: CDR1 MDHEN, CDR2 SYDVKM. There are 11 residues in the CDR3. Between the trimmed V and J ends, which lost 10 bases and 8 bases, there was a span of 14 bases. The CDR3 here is CATLGGWGYTF. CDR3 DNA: TGTGCCACCTTGGGAGGGTGGGGCTACACCTTC.

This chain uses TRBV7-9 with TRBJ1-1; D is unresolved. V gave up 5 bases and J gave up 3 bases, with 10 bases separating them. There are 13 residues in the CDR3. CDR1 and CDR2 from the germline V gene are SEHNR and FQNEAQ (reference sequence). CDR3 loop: CASSTRLDTEAFF. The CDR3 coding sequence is TGTGCCAGCAGCACCAGGTTGGACACTGAAGCTTTCTTT.

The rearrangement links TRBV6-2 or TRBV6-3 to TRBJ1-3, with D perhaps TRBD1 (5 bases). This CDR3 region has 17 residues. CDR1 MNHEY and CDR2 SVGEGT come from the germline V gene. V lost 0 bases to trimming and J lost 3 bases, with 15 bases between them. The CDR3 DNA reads TGTGCCAGCAGTTACTCTGGCGGGACCATATTTGGAAACACCATATATTTT. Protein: CASSYSGGTIFGNTIYF.

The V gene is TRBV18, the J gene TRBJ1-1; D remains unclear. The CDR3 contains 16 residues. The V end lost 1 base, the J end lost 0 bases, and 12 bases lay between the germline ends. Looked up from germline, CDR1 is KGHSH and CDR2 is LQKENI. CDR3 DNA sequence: TGTGCCAGCTCACCACGAGGAGGGCAGATGAACACTGAAGCTTTCTTT. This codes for CASSPRGGQMNTEAFF.

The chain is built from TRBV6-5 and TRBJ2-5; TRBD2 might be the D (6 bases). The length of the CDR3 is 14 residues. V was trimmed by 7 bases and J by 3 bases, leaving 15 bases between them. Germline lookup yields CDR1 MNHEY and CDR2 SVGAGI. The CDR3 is CASTPEGLKETQYF. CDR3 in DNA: TGTGCCAGCACCCCGGAGGGCCTAAAAGAGACCCAGTACTTC.

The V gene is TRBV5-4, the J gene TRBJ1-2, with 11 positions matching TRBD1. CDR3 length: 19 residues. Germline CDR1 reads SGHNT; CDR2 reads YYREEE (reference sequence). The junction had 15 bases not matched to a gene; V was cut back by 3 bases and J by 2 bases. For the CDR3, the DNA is TGTGCCAGCAGCTCCTATGGACAGGGGGCGAAGCACCTAAACTATGGCTACACCTTC. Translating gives CASSSYGQGAKHLNYGYTF.

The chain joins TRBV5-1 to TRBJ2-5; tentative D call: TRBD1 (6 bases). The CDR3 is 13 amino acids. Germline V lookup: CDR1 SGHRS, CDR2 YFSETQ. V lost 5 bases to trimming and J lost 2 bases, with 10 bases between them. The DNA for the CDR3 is TGCGCCAGCAGGTCGACAGGTCAAGAGACCCAGTACTTC. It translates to CASRSTGQETQYF. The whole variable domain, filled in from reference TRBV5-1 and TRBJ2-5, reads KAGVTQTPRYLIKTRGQQVTLSCSPISGHRSVSWYQQTPGQGLQFLFEYFSETQRNKGNFPGRFSGRQFSNSRSEMNVSTLELGDSALYLCASRSTGQETQYFGPGTRLLVL.

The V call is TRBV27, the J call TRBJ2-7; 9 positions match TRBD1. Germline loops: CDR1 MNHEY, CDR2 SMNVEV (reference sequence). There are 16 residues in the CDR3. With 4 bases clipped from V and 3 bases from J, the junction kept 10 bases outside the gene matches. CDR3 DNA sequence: TGTGCCAGCAGTTGGGGGACAGGGAAGTACCTCTACGAGCAGTACTTC. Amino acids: CASSWGTGKYLYEQYF.